This entry lists 4 T cell receptor beta chains sequenced from one sample in a study of shared clonotypes between healthy human individuals. Sequenced by immunoSEQ multiplex PCR; TCRdb stores in-frame clones only, minus some. The sample holds 1.5 million to 2.5 million clones, about 95% seen once. Terminally differentiated effector memory CD45RA+ cells were excluded by CCR7 positive selection of CD45RO-negative cells. The specimen sequenced was naive CD8+ T cells sorted from blood. Every receptor here comes from a young man in good health.

The rearrangement joins TRBV11-2 to TRBJ2-2; unclear D gene. CDR3 length equals 15 residues. CDR1 and CDR2 (germline): SGHAT, FQNNGV. V lost 1 base and J 6 bases, leaving 12 bases between the germline ends. The CDR3 DNA follows: TGTGCCAGCAGCTTAGTTGCGACTGGCTCCGGGGAGCTGTTTTTT. The encoded protein is CASSLVATGSGELFF. The variable domain in full, completed from reference TRBV11-2 and TRBJ2-2, reads EAGVAQSPRYKIIEKRQSVAFWCNPISGHATLYWYQQILGQGPKLLIQFQNNGVVDDSQLPKDRFSAERLKGVDSTLKIQPAKLEDSAVYLCASSLVATGSGELFFGEGSRLTVL.

The chain couples TRBV5-6 to TRBJ2-7, with 7 bases that match TRBD2. This CDR3 has 12 amino acids. Germline V gives CDR1 SGHDT, CDR2 YYEEEE. V lost 4 bases, J lost 5 bases, and 3 bases stayed unmatched. The CDR3 loop is CASSDGGDEQYF. CDR3 DNA: TGTGCCAGCAGCGATGGGGGGGACGAGCAGTACTTC.

Of note for this clone: The sample contains more than one DNA sequence encoding this CDR3. V is TRBV4-3 and J is TRBJ2-7, with D perhaps matching TRBD2 (6 bases). Germline V gene data show CDR1 as LGHNA and CDR2 as YSLEER. The CDR3 loop spans 15 amino acids. Trimming pared 1 base from V and 0 bases from J, leaving 10 bases between. The CDR3 region has the DNA TGCGCCAGCAGCCAAGCAGCGGGTAGCTCCTACGAGCAGTACTTC. This sequence encodes CASSQAAGSSYEQYF.

This clone was seen more than once but under ten times. Other DNA sequences in the sample encode the same CDR3. The V gene is TRBV7-9, the J gene TRBJ1-1; unclear D gene. CDR1 is SEHNR and CDR2 is FQNEAQ in the germline V gene (reference sequence). The CDR3 runs to 11 residues. V was pared by 6 bases and J by 6 bases, with 8 bases between. The CDR3 DNA reads as TGTGCCAGCAGTCCCGGGTCTGAAGCTTTCTTT. Translation: CASSPGSEAFF. The full variable domain, its missing parts supplied by reference TRBV7-9 and TRBJ1-1, is DTGVSQNPRHKITKRGQNVTFRCDPISEHNRLYWYRQTLGQGPEFLTYFQNEAQLEKSRLLSDRFSAERPKGSFSTLEIQRTEQGDSAMYLCASSPGSEAFFGQGTRLTVV.